This T cell receptor beta chain was documented in a study of T-cell memory formation after mild COVID-19. Study context: The study found TCR clusters largely donor specific. Study outcomes and limitations: Specificity for SARS-CoV-2 was not confirmed among the second-wave clones peaking on day 37. Pre-infection memory contained some responding clones, which suggested that cross-reactive memory had joined.

5'RACE, which relied on constant-segment primers, yielded TCR alpha and TCR beta cDNA libraries carrying sample barcodes and UMIs. TCRdb passed the 5' RACE reads through MiXCR, listing each CDR3 protein once. The repertoire holds roughly 280,000 distinct CDR3 sequences, with roughly 17% as singletons. V was trimmed by 4 bases and J by 2 bases, leaving 15 bases between them. The length of the CDR3 is 14 residues. Germline lookup yields CDR1 SQVTM and CDR2 ANQGSEA. This clonotype appeared a few times. Its antigen is currently unknown. Sequenced sample: PBMCs or a T cell subset sorted from them (not recorded which). The receptor comes from a man aged 18 to 29 who had mild COVID-19 (a few samples of this study predate the infection). Cell type and time point are not known. The V call is TRBV29-1, the J call TRBJ2-7; D may be TRBD1 or TRBD2 (6 bases each). CDR3 in amino acids: CSVAWGAGPYEQYF. The CDR3, as DNA: TGCAGCGTTGCCTGGGGGGCGGGTCCCTACGAGCAGTACTTC.